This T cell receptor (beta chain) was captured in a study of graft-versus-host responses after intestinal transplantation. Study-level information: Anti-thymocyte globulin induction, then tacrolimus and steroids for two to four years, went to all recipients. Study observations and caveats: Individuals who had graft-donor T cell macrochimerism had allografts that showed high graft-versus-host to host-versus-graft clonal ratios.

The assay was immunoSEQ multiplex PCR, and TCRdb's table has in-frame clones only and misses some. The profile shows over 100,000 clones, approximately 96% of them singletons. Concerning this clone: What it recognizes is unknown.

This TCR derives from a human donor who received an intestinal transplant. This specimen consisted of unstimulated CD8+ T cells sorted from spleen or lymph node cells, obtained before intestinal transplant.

The CDR3 DNA reads TGTGCCAGCAGTTCAGCTTGGTCTGGGGCCAACGTCCTGACTTTC. It yields the protein CASSSAWSGANVLTF. The chain is built from TRBV28 and TRBJ2-6, with D hard to call. The CDR3 covers 15 residues. V was shortened by 4 bases and J by 1 base, with 8 bases between the two germline ends. Per the germline V gene, CDR1 is MDHEN and CDR2 is SYDVKM.